A selection of T cell receptor beta chains follows, all from one sample in a study of neoadjuvant nivolumab and ipilimumab in lung cancer. Produced via immunoSEQ multiplex PCR; TCRdb's table is partial and in-frame only. This sample carries about 33,000 clones, under 95% of them seen once, and the ten largest clones take approximately 2.2%. Sequenced material: peripheral blood, taken after neoadjuvant nivolumab, alone or with ipilimumab, at or shortly before surgery. The receptor source for this set is an adult with non-small cell lung cancer. Both conserved end residues are part of each CDR3. Not all rows give a size; the values are once, few, many and, for expanded clones, a class.

>TRBJ1-1|TRBV6-5|-
CASSWGANTEAFF
>TRBJ2-3|TRBV7-9|once
CASSPEMSDTQYF
>TRBJ2-7|TRBV29-1|-
CSQAVEEVGSAVSYEQYF
>TRBJ2-1|TRBV6-1|once
CASSEVLAGTGEFF
>TRBJ2-5|TRBV7-9|-
CADEEEGETQYF
>TRBJ2-4|TRBV6-1|few
CASDRGNIQYF
>TRBJ1-2|TRBV5-1|-
CASSRGDHYGYTF
>TRBJ2-1|TRBV5-4|-
CASSTGGTSGSLEQFF
>TRBJ2-7|TRBV11-2|-
CASSRRTGGDYEQYF
>TRBJ2-1|TRBV7-3|-
CASSPFGREDNEQFF
>TRBJ2-2|TRBV6-1|once
CASSDRINRPGELFF
>TRBJ1-5|TRBV5-1|-
CASSLLGGASQPQHF
>TRBJ1-5|TRBV6-5|-
CASSYSGGLGQPQHF
>TRBJ2-2|TRBV21-1|-
CASSREGLAGFHGTGELFF
>TRBJ1-2|TRBV5-4|-
CASSEIGVAGYTF
>TRBJ2-1|TRBV18|-
CASSPRTSGSRSEQFF
>TRBJ1-1|TRBV29-1|-
CSASTVNTEAFF
>TRBJ2-1|TRBV25-1|-
CASSERGRGSEQFF
>TRBJ1-5|TRBV5-1|-
CASSRGDSNQPQHF
>TRBJ2-3|TRBV5-1|-
CASGGGDTQYF
>TRBJ1-1|TRBV10-3|-
CAISAPGGDTEAFF
>TRBJ1-1|TRBV5-6|-
CASSAGEAMNTEAFF
>TRBJ2-5|TRBV6-8|-
CASSPRDRVAETQYF
>TRBJ2-7|TRBV5-4|-
CASSINSGAYEQYF
>TRBJ1-2|TRBV7-2|-
CASSPTPGDGYTF
>TRBJ2-7|TRBV7-3|-
CASSLVSGDDEQYF
>TRBJ2-1|TRBV7-9|-
CASSLGSRPRRESAFF
>TRBJ2-3|TRBV7-2|-
CASSPRTSGRAAYYF
>TRBJ1-1|TRBV18|-
CASSPRALQDNTEAFF
>TRBJ2-3|TRBV6-1|-
CASAGVAGSTDTQYF
>TRBJ1-5|TRBV28|-
CASTTAELSNQPQHF
>TRBJ1-3|TRBV2|-
CASSEEFSGNTIYF
>TRBJ2-7|TRBV15|-
CATSRETGAIYEQYF
>TRBJ2-1|TRBV28|few
CASSLPTRTARGVFF
>TRBJ2-3|TRBV19|-
CASSKGQENTDTQYF
>TRBJ1-2|TRBV29-1|-
CSVGVGANYGYTF
>TRBJ2-2|TRBV5-1|-
CASSLAPSGIRSGELFF
>TRBJ2-3|TRBV7-9|-
CASSSLVEMQYF
>TRBJ2-7|TRBV7-8|-
CASNKGTEPYEQYF
>TRBJ2-1|TRBV6-1|-
CASSEWGTGIVRVVYEQFF
>TRBJ1-2|TRBV6-6|-
CASSYQGAGGYTF
>TRBJ2-3|TRBV7-9|-
CASSGSGPLGNADTQYF
>TRBJ2-7|TRBV7-9|-
CASSSGLAAYEQYF
>TRBJ1-5|TRBV10-3|-
CAISESGPLQGQPQHF
>TRBJ1-1|TRBV7-2|once
CASSFVSRVNTEAFF
>TRBJ2-7|TRBV4-1|-
CASSQTDRDRATEQYF
>TRBJ2-5|TRBV5-1|-
CASSLDCRRVRSKQETQYF
>TRBJ1-1|TRBV5-4|-
CASSLETRRQGAEAFF
>TRBJ2-1|TRBV15|-
CATSRTLDQRSKNEQFF
>TRBJ2-2|TRBV28|-
CASSLRGQITGELFF
>TRBJ2-1|TRBV5-1|-
CASSPDGYNEQFF
>TRBJ1-2|TRBV9|-
CASSVTGYGYTF
>TRBJ1-2|TRBV11-2|-
CASSRSGQLYGYTF